This T cell receptor beta chain is from a study of blood T cell repertoires in COVID-19. Turning to the study itself: PBMCs, B-cell-depleted T cells, or T cells were the source of the cDNA or gDNA that made up the material.

From germline, CDR1 is MNHNS and CDR2 SASEGT. V was pared by 0 bases and J by 4 bases, with 12 bases between. This CDR3 spans 15 amino acids. In the study's own analysis: By means of reference gene primer amplification, nucleated cell counts were estimated. Generated by immunoSEQ multiplex PCR, the TCRdb table keeps only in-frame clones and is missing some. The D gene and trimming were derived from the DNA, and the V and J assignments and clone size from that table. The sample lists 100,000 to 120,000 clones; around 76% were seen once. The sample taken for sequencing was peripheral blood. The chain combines TRBV6-1 with TRBJ1-2; no reliable D call. The TCR sequence derives from a woman older than 75 with acute or convalescent COVID-19. The CDR3 region has the DNA TGTGCCAGCAGTGAAGCGCCGAGAAACTTCTATGGCTACACCTTC. Translated, it gives CASSEAPRNFYGYTF.